The next 11 T cell receptor beta chains were all read from a single sample in a study of OX40 agonist ivuxolimab in advanced cancers. The assay was immunoSEQ multiplex PCR, and TCRdb's table has in-frame clones only and misses some. The repertoire holds approximately 77,000 clones, with about 80% as singletons. The sample here was CD4+ or CD8+ T cells sorted from blood, taken in a trial of the OX40 agonist ivuxolimab. The source is an adult with an advanced solid tumor such as melanoma, head and neck, liver or kidney cancer.

The V and J genes are TRBV5-1 and TRBJ1-2, with 7 bases matching TRBD1. Unmatched junction bases numbered 10, after V lost 3 bases and J lost 8 bases. There are 14 residues in the CDR3. CDR1 SGHRS and CDR2 YFSETQ come from the germline V gene. The CDR3 DNA sequence: TGCGCCAGCAGCTCCGCCGACAGGGCCAGGGGCTACACCTTC. Amino acids: CASSSADRARGYTF.

The V gene is TRBV15, the J gene TRBJ1-1; 7 bases match TRBD1. The CDR3 length is 14 residues. CDR1 and CDR2 from the germline V gene are LNHNV and YYDKDF (reference sequence). The V and J ends lost 6 bases and 1 base, in that order; junction bases with no gene match: 5. CDR3 sequence reads: CATRPGQPNTEAFF. The DNA of the CDR3 is TGTGCCACCAGACCGGGACAGCCGAACACTGAAGCTTTCTTT.

The chain recombines TRBV7-2 with TRBJ2-7, with D uncertain. Looked up from germline, CDR1 is SGHTA and CDR2 is FQGNSA. CDR3 length: 13 amino acids. Trimming shortened V by 1 base and J by 3 bases, and 7 bases separated the two germline ends. The CDR3 nucleotides are TGTGCCAGCAGCTTAGGACGGGTCTACGAGCAGTACTTC. This sequence encodes CASSLGRVYEQYF.

In DNA, the CDR3 is TGTGCCAGCAGCTTAGCGGAGACTAGCGGATCCTCGGAGACCCAGTACTTC. Translating gives CASSLAETSGSSETQYF. The J gene is TRBJ2-5, the V gene TRBV7-2, with TRBD2 matching over 9 bases. J gave up 5 bases and V 0 bases, and 10 bases lay outside the gene matches. Germline V CDR1 and CDR2: SGHTA, FQGNSA. The CDR3 covers 17 residues. Full variable domain (remainder filled in from reference TRBV7-2 and TRBJ2-5): GAGVSQSPSNKVTEKGKDVELRCDPISGHTALYWYRQSLGQGLEFLIYFQGNSAPDKSGLPSDRFSAERTGGSVSTLTIQRTQQEDSAVYLCASSLAETSGSSETQYFGPGTRLLVL.

This clone was picked up a small number of times. The J gene is TRBJ1-1, the V gene TRBV5-1; 7 nucleotides line up with TRBD1. CDR3 length equals 16 residues. V lost 0 bases, J lost 1 base, and 6 bases stayed unmatched. Germline CDR1 SGHRS, CDR2 YFSETQ. This chain's CDR3 is CASSLGQGVANTEAFF. In DNA, the CDR3 is TGCGCCAGCAGCTTGGGGCAGGGGGTCGCGAACACTGAAGCTTTCTTT.

The rearrangement links TRBV5-5 to TRBJ2-7; 7 bases map to TRBD1. Germline V gene lookup returns CDR1 SGHKS and CDR2 YYEKEE (reference sequence). V shed 4 bases and J 8 bases; nucleotides not matched to a gene: 12. This CDR3 is built from 14 residues. The CDR3 DNA follows: TGTGCCAGCAGCGAACCGGGACAGACAATCAAGCAGTACTTC. It is translated as CASSEPGQTIKQYF.

This chain uses TRBV19 with TRBJ2-3; D is perhaps TRBD1 (5 bases). CDR1 and CDR2 (germline): LNHDA, SQIVND (reference sequence). Trimming took off 5 bases at V and 0 bases at J, with 12 bases between the two ends. CDR3 size: 15 residues. The CDR3 DNA reads as TGTGCCAGTAGTCCCGAGACAGATAGCACAGATACGCAGTATTTT. This sequence encodes CASSPETDSTDTQYF.

This rearrangement joins TRBV2 to TRBJ2-7, with D possibly TRBD1 on 5 matching bases. CDR1 is SNHLY, CDR2 FYNNEI, per germline. The CDR3 is made up of 12 amino acids. With 5 bases removed from V and 6 bases from J, the gap between germline ends came to 11 bases. The CDR3 coding sequence is TGTGCCAGCAGTTTCCAGGGTGGCGAGCAGTACTTC. Encoded protein: CASSFQGGEQYF.

This chain connects TRBV5-1 to TRBJ2-7; either TRBD1 or TRBD2 may fit D (5 bases each). Germline CDR1 and CDR2: SGHRS and YFSETQ. V was clipped by 6 bases and J by 1 base, with 17 bases between them. The CDR3 covers 15 residues. The CDR3 protein is CASTREGPLSYEQYF. CDR3 DNA: TGCGCCAGCACCCGCGAGGGGCCTCTTTCCTACGAGCAGTACTTC.

V gene TRBV11-3 combines with J gene TRBJ1-2; D is unclear. V dropped 0 bases and J dropped 8 bases, with 13 bases sitting between them. This CDR3 contains 14 residues. In germline, CDR1 is SGHNT, CDR2 YENEEA. The CDR3 DNA sequence: TGTGCCAGCAGCTTAGACGTAATTAGCACCGGCTACACCTTC. It yields the protein CASSLDVISTGYTF.

This clone was found a few times. The chain's CDR3 is CASSSFPRTDPGKLFF. The CDR3 DNA follows: TGTGCCAGCAGCTCGTTCCCCCGGACAGATCCCGGAAAACTGTTTTTT. The chain couples TRBV7-9 to TRBJ1-4; D perhaps matches TRBD1 (6 bases). From germline, CDR1 is SEHNR and CDR2 FQNEAQ (reference sequence). V lost 4 bases, J lost 10 bases, and 22 bases lay in between. This CDR3 has 16 amino acids. The full variable domain, in which reference TRBV7-9 and TRBJ1-4 provide the parts outside the CDR3, is DTGVSQNPRHKITKRGQNVTFRCDPISEHNRLYWYRQTLGQGPEFLTYFQNEAQLEKSRLLSDRFSAERPKGSFSTLEIQRTEQGDSAMYLCASSSFPRTDPGKLFFGSGTQLSVL.